This T cell receptor (beta chain) is drawn from a study of CD8 T cells in Susac syndrome. Whole-study context: Patients with Susac syndrome were therapy-naive, on corticosteroids, or on intravenous immunoglobulin alone at the time that blood was drawn.

CD8+ and CD4+ blood T cells underwent TCR beta sequencing. Patients with Susac syndrome fulfilled recently defined diagnostic criteria for definite or probable disease. Random hexamers were used to reverse transcribe 0.5 to 1 ug of RNA. TCRdb re-called the immunoSEQ multiplex PCR reads with MiXCR, one entry per CDR3 protein. The sample holds tens of thousands of distinct CDR3 sequences; 93% are singletons and the top ten take less than 0.16%. A remark on this clonotype: Its antigen is still unknown.

Findings of the study overall: The study recognized that its TCR sequencing and HLA analysis covered a relatively small number of individuals.

Looked up from germline, CDR1 is SGHDT and CDR2 is YYEEEE. The CDR3 has 15 residues. V trimming: 5 bases; J trimming: 8 bases; junction bases outside the gene matches: 11. Sequenced material: CD4+ T cells from PBMCs. This TCR was sampled from a human donor with Susac syndrome. The chain recombines TRBV5-6 with TRBJ1-4; 8 bases fit TRBD1. CDR3 bases: TGTGCCAGCAGACGACAGGGGAAGTTAGGGGAAAAACTGTTTTTT. Translating gives CASRRQGKLGEKLFF.